Listed here are 3 T cell receptor beta chains from one sample, sequenced in a study of T cell clusters in autoimmune cytopenias. Multiplex touch-down PCR amplified TRB using TRB-A and TRB-B pools in one tube. TCRdb reanalyzed the multiplex PCR reads, giving one entry per CDR3 protein sequence and no DNA. The sample has about 6,800 distinct CDR3 sequences. Some 38,000 genome equivalents of blood DNA were amplified for TRB. The specimen was peripheral blood. Every receptor here comes from a human donor with an autoimmune cytopenia or autoimmune hepatitis (not recorded which).

This chain joins TRBV7-9 and TRBJ1-5. The CDR3 consists of 13 residues. Germline values: CDR1 SEHNR, CDR2 FQNEAQ (reference sequence). The chain's CDR3 is CASSSGFGQPQHF.

The chain recombines TRBV18 with TRBJ2-7; TCRdb's assignment of TRBD1 cannot be checked, as there is no DNA. This CDR3 is built from 15 residues. Germline CDR1 KGHSH, CDR2 LQKENI. The CDR3 sequence: CASSLPGTGLIEQYF.

The chain carries TRBV6-5 and TRBJ2-1; the D call of TRBD2 rests on TCRdb alone, since no DNA is present to check it. CDR3 length equals 19 residues. Germline values: CDR1 MNHEY, CDR2 SVGAGI. The CDR3 sequence: CASSYWTGGPILGNNEQFF.